Each of the 5 T cell receptor beta chains below was sequenced from the same sample in a study of cytomegalovirus exposure and HLA in healthy donors. PCR employed 60 Vbeta and 13 Jbeta primers. Using immunoSEQ multiplex PCR, the repertoire was profiled, and TCRdb retains in-frame clones only, with some absent. The repertoire holds 55,000 to 65,000 clones, roughly 85% seen once, with around 10% in the top ten. The sequenced material came from PBMCs. These TCRs come from a female donor in good health and CMV-seronegative.

The table lists this clone with a few counts. The chain combines TRBV4-1 with TRBJ1-1, with D possibly being TRBD1 (5 bases). Germline values: CDR1 MGHRA, CDR2 YSYEKL. The V and J ends lost 4 bases and 4 bases respectively, with 19 bases between them. This CDR3 region has 16 residues. The CDR3 DNA reads as TGCGCCAGCAGCCTGGACTGGGACGGGGGGACCACTGAAGCTTTCTTT. Its translation is CASSLDWDGGTTEAFF.

This clone was seen only a few times. The chain employs TRBV5-8 and TRBJ2-7; a possible D gene is TRBD1 (6 bases). Deletions cut 4 bases from V and 3 bases from J, with 11 bases between. CDR3 length: 13 amino acids. CDR1 is SGHTS, CDR2 YDEGEE, per germline. CDR3 sequence (DNA): TGTGCCAGCAGCCGTGGACAGCACTACGAGCAGTACTTC. Translated, it gives CASSRGQHYEQYF.

This clone turned up a few times. J is TRBJ2-3 and V is TRBV6-6; unclear D gene. This CDR3 spans 12 amino acids. Germline loops: CDR1 MNHNY, CDR2 SVGAGI (reference sequence). V shed 8 bases and J shed 6 bases, with 12 bases lying between them. The CDR3 reads CASGLVKDTQYF. The CDR3 DNA follows: TGTGCCAGCGGCCTTGTTAAGGATACGCAGTATTTT.

This clone was seen only a few times. The rearrangement uses TRBV28 and TRBJ1-6, with D uncertain. The V end lost 7 bases, the J end lost 0 bases, and 7 bases lay between the germline ends. Germline CDR1 and CDR2: MDHEN and SYDVKM. This CDR3 region has 14 residues. In nucleotides, the CDR3 is TGTGCCAGCATTAGCGGCTCCTATAATTCACCCCTCCACTTT. This codes for CASISGSYNSPLHF.

The CDR3 loop reads CASSERKNIQYF. CDR3 nucleotides: TGTGCCAGCAGTGAACGGAAAAACATTCAGTACTTC. The rearrangement joins TRBV6-4 to TRBJ2-4; D remains ambiguous. Germline V gene sequence: CDR1 MRHNA, CDR2 SNTAGT. This CDR3 comprises 12 residues. V shed 3 bases and J shed 4 bases, with 4 bases lying between them.